The 20 T cell receptor beta chains in this list originate from one sample, sequenced in a study of post-analysis software for immune sequencing data. Study results and caveats: Patients carried several TRBV segments more frequently than controls did, and TRBV5-6, TRBV5-1 and TRBV20-1 were among them.

What these receptors recognize is not known. Included in the TCR beta cDNA libraries were unique molecular identifiers. One entry per CDR3 protein, called by TCRdb with MiXCR from the PCR reads. The top ten hold over 9% of the sample, which has hundreds of thousands of distinct CDR3 sequences, 55% to 60% seen once. The source material was blood. The receptors here all came from a girl aged 2-15 years with multiple sclerosis.

The chain has TRBV25-1 and TRBJ2-5; 10 positions agree with TRBD2. The CDR3 has 15 residues. The V gene end was trimmed by 3 bases and the J gene end by 5 bases; junction bases not matched to a gene: 6. Looked up from germline, CDR1 is MGHDK and CDR2 is SYGVNS. The CDR3 reads CASSDQKTSGETQYF. The CDR3 nucleotides are TGTGCCAGCAGTGACCAGAAGACTAGCGGGGAGACCCAGTACTTC.

The rearrangement uses TRBV6-6 and TRBJ1-2, with D perhaps TRBD1 (5 bases). Germline V gene lookup returns CDR1 MNHNY and CDR2 SVGAGI (reference sequence). Trimming took off 3 bases at V and 2 bases at J, with 16 bases between the two ends. The CDR3 totals 16 residues. DNA of the CDR3: TGTGCCAGCAGTTATATAAGCGGGGCGCAAAACTATGGCTACACCTTC. This translates into CASSYISGAQNYGYTF.

This clonotype was observed many times. The rearrangement uses TRBV7-9 and TRBJ2-7, with TRBD1 matching over 7 bases. Germline V gene lookup returns CDR1 SEHNR and CDR2 FQNEAQ (reference sequence). This CDR3 has 13 residues. Trimming at V came to 6 bases and at J to 0 bases, leaving 2 bases not matched to a gene. The CDR3 DNA reads TGTGCCAGCAGGGACAGGAGCTCCTACGAGCAGTACTTC. Translated, it gives CASRDRSSYEQYF.

The CDR3 nucleotides read TGTGCCAGCAGCTTGTTAGGGGGGAGCGGCACAGATACGCAGTATTTT. It yields the protein CASSLLGGSGTDTQYF. This rearrangement joins TRBV5-6 to TRBJ2-3; the D gene could be TRBD1 or TRBD2 (6 bases each). Per the germline V gene, CDR1 is SGHDT and CDR2 is YYEEEE. The CDR3 is made up of 16 amino acids. Trimming left V 1 base short and J 1 base short, with 13 bases between. The whole variable domain, filled in from reference TRBV5-6 and TRBJ2-3, reads DAGVTQSPTHLIKTRGQQVTLRCSPKSGHDTVSWYQQALGQGPQFIFQYYEEEERQRGNFPDRFSGHQFPNYSSELNVNALLLGDSALYLCASSLLGGSGTDTQYFGPGTRLTVL.

This clonotype has more than one count but fewer than ten. The rearrangement uses TRBV20-1 and TRBJ1-2; no clear D. The V gene's germline CDR1 is DFQATT and CDR2 SNEGSKA (reference sequence). The CDR3 consists of 17 residues. The CDR3 here is CLLYHPTEPRAGYGYTF. CDR3 nucleotide sequence: TGCCTACTTTATCATCCGACGGAGCCCAGAGCGGGCTATGGCTACACCTTC.

The chain is built from TRBV20-1 and TRBJ1-5; D is undetermined. Trimming shortened V by 0 bases and J by 9 bases, and 15 bases separated the two germline ends. The CDR3 runs to 14 residues. Germline V gene data show CDR1 as DFQATT and CDR2 as SNEGSKA (reference sequence). The CDR3 coding sequence is TGCAGTGCTAGAGATCGCCGGGTCGGGCGGCCCCAGCATTTT. It translates to CSARDRRVGRPQHF.

This clonotype has a handful of counts. The V and J genes are TRBV7-9 and TRBJ1-1; 7 bases map to TRBD1. The CDR3 covers 15 residues. The junction had 7 bases not matched to a gene; V was cut back by 1 base and J by 5 bases. The V gene's germline CDR1 is SEHNR and CDR2 FQNEAQ (reference sequence). The CDR3 loop is CASSLVRGLVTEAFF. CDR3 nucleotides: TGTGCCAGCAGCTTAGTAAGGGGGCTAGTAACTGAAGCTTTCTTT.

The V gene is TRBV27, the J gene TRBJ2-3; TRBD2 matches 13 bases. CDR3 length: 16 residues. Germline CDR1 MNHEY, CDR2 SMNVEV (reference sequence). Trimming removed 4 bases from V and 4 bases from J; junction bases left unmatched: 5. Written as DNA, the CDR3 is TGTGCCAGCAGTTCCTGGACTAGCGGGAGTCCAGATACGCAGTATTTT. Protein sequence: CASSSWTSGSPDTQYF.

The chain links TRBV11-3 to TRBJ2-1, with D perhaps matching TRBD1 or TRBD2 (7 bases each). Germline values: CDR1 SGHNT, CDR2 YENEEA. Trimming pared 5 bases from V and 0 bases from J, leaving 20 bases between. This CDR3 region has 18 residues. The DNA of the CDR3 is TGTGCCAGCAGCACCCAGGGGGGGGCCGAAGGCTCCTACAATGAGCAGTTCTTC. This encodes CASSTQGGAEGSYNEQFF.

The chain carries TRBV20-1 and TRBJ2-5; perhaps D is TRBD1 or TRBD2 (5 bases each). The CDR3 consists of 10 residues. Germline V CDR1 and CDR2: DFQATT, SNEGSKA (reference sequence). CDR3 in DNA: TGCGGGGGAAATATCGAGACCCAGTACTTC. Translating it yields CGGNIETQYF.

The rearrangement uses TRBV5-1 and TRBJ2-7; D possibly corresponds to TRBD1 (6 bases). This CDR3 is built from 14 residues. The ends were cut back, 0 bases at V and 3 bases at J, with 10 bases in the middle. Germline V gene data show CDR1 as SGHRS and CDR2 as YFSETQ. Written as DNA, the CDR3 is TGCGCCAGCAGCTTGGAACAGGGTTACTACGAGCAGTACTTC. This codes for CASSLEQGYYEQYF.

This chain uses TRBV11-2 with TRBJ2-1; 10 nucleotides agree with TRBD1. The CDR3 is 15 amino acids. V lost 6 bases, J lost 4 bases, and 6 bases stayed unmatched. Germline V gene lookup returns CDR1 SGHAT and CDR2 FQNNGV. As DNA, the CDR3 is TGTGCCAGCAGTCTCGGGACAGGGGTTTACAATGAGCAGTTCTTC. This sequence encodes CASSLGTGVYNEQFF.

The genes are TRBV10-3 and TRBJ2-3; tentative D call: TRBD1 (5 bases). Germline V gene data show CDR1 as ENHRY and CDR2 as SYGVKD. The CDR3 is 14 amino acids. Trimming left V 4 bases short and J 3 bases short, with 11 bases between. CDR3: CAISAGQGTDTQYF. In nucleotides, the CDR3 is TGTGCCATCAGTGCTGGGCAGGGAACAGATACGCAGTATTTT.

This clonotype showed up just once. The chain uses TRBV6-2 or TRBV6-3 and TRBJ2-1, with 7 nucleotides matching TRBD2. The CDR3 has 15 amino acids. CDR1 and CDR2 from the germline V gene are MNHEY and SVGEGT. The V segment lost 5 bases and the J segment 6 bases; nucleotides outside the gene matches: 10. This CDR3 reads CASSGAGETFNEQFF. The CDR3 DNA sequence: TGTGCCAGCAGTGGGGCGGGGGAAACTTTCAATGAGCAGTTCTTC.

This chain connects TRBV6-5 to TRBJ2-1; D is unclear. CDR1 MNHEY and CDR2 SVGAGI come from the germline V gene. Deletions cut 8 bases from V and 7 bases from J, with 15 bases between. CDR3 length equals 13 residues. For the CDR3, the DNA is TGTGCCAGCTCCCGGGCTGACCAAAATGAGCAGTTCTTC. Its translation is CASSRADQNEQFF.

This clonotype was recorded only once. This chain connects TRBV20-1 to TRBJ2-7; either TRBD1 or TRBD2 may fit D (5 bases each). Near its end, the DNA agrees better with TRBJ2-4, so the J call may be wrong. The length of the CDR3 is 14 residues. Germline loops: CDR1 DFQATT, CDR2 SNEGSKA (reference sequence). CDR3 in DNA: TGCAGTGCCAATTGGGGGTTGGACAAAAACATTCAGTACTTC. It yields the protein CSANWGLDKNIQYF.

The V call is TRBV5-1, the J call TRBJ2-4, with 7 bases matching TRBD1. The end of the DNA is better explained by TRBJ2-7, so the J call may be wrong. Looked up from germline, CDR1 is SGHRS and CDR2 is YFSETQ. The CDR3 loop spans 14 amino acids. This CDR3 reads CASSLTGANYEQYF. Written as DNA, the CDR3 is TGCGCCAGCAGCTTGACAGGGGCCAACTACGAGCAGTACTTC.

This clonotype was seen a single time. This rearrangement joins TRBV11-2 to TRBJ1-1; the D is unclear. Trimming stripped 2 bases from V and 4 bases from J, with 8 bases between. CDR1 SGHAT and CDR2 FQNNGV come from the germline V gene. CDR3 size: 13 residues. The CDR3 sequence is CASSLYSSTEAFF. The CDR3 nucleotides read TGTGCCAGCAGCTTATATTCGAGCACTGAAGCTTTCTTT.

This sequence joins TRBV20-1 and TRBJ2-1, with 10 bases matching TRBD1. The CDR3 totals 14 residues. Looked up from germline, CDR1 is DFQATT and CDR2 is SNEGSKA (reference sequence). V shed 3 bases, J shed 6 bases, and the junction held 5 bases outside the gene matches. The CDR3 DNA reads as TGCAGTGCTAGCGATGACAGGGGGCGCAATGAGCAGTTCTTC. Protein product: CSASDDRGRNEQFF.

The table lists this clonotype with a few counts. The J gene is TRBJ2-1, the V gene TRBV20-1; TRBD2 matches 9 bases. V lost 7 bases to trimming and J lost 9 bases; unmatched junction nucleotides: 22. CDR3 length: 17 residues. CDR1 is DFQATT and CDR2 is SNEGSKA in the germline V gene (reference sequence). The CDR3 protein is CSVNMGSLSGSGGEQFF. Written as DNA, the CDR3 is TGCAGTGTTAATATGGGGTCCCTTAGCGGGAGCGGCGGTGAGCAGTTCTTC.